This T cell receptor beta chain emerged from a study of blood T cell repertoires in COVID-19. In germline, CDR1 is SGHDT, CDR2 YYEEEE. J was trimmed by 6 bases and V by 6 bases; bases with no gene match: 16. This CDR3 spans 16 amino acids. The method was immunoSEQ multiplex PCR; TCRdb's version includes in-frame clones alone and lacks a portion of them. The sample contains 95,000 to 100,000 clones, about 81% of which appear only once. The chain joins TRBV5-6 to TRBJ1-2; 8 nucleotides agree with TRBD1. The material sequenced was peripheral blood. This clonotype was sampled from a woman in her sixties with acute or convalescent COVID-19. The CDR3 protein is CASTRLGGQGLDGYTF. Written as DNA, the CDR3 is TGTGCCAGCACCCGACTCGGAGGACAGGGCTTGGATGGCTACACCTTC. Together with reference TRBV5-6 and TRBJ1-2, the CDR3 gives the full variable domain: DAGVTQSPTHLIKTRGQQVTLRCSPKSGHDTVSWYQQALGQGPQFIFQYYEEEERQRGNFPDRFSGHQFPNYSSELNVNALLLGDSALYLCASTRLGGQGLDGYTFGSGTRLTVV.